The 27 T cell receptor beta chains listed next were all sequenced from one sample in a study of T cell responses to AZD1222 COVID-19 vaccine. The protocol was immunoSEQ multiplex PCR, while the TCRdb copy is restricted to in-frame clones and leaves out a portion. The sample carries some 130,000 clones, 70% to 90% recorded once. The specimen was peripheral blood, collected on day 0 of AZD1222 vaccination. The source is an adult in good health.

This chain uses TRBV7-9 with TRBJ2-2; 9 nucleotides agree with TRBD1. The CDR3 has 15 residues. V trimming: 5 bases; J trimming: 2 bases; junction bases outside the gene matches: 3. Looked up from germline, CDR1 is SEHNR and CDR2 is FQNEAQ (reference sequence). CDR3 in amino acids: CASSLGQGNTGELFF. The CDR3 coding sequence is TGTGCCAGCAGCCTGGGACAGGGAAACACCGGGGAGCTGTTTTTT. Together with reference TRBV7-9 and TRBJ2-2, the CDR3 gives the full variable domain: DTGVSQNPRHKITKRGQNVTFRCDPISEHNRLYWYRQTLGQGPEFLTYFQNEAQLEKSRLLSDRFSAERPKGSFSTLEIQRTEQGDSAMYLCASSLGQGNTGELFFGEGSRLTVL.

The V call is TRBV5-6, the J call TRBJ1-1; 7 bases fit TRBD1. The germline V gene has CDR1 SGHDT and CDR2 YYEEEE. The CDR3 has 14 amino acids. With V trimmed by 4 bases and J by 5 bases, 8 bases remained unmatched. The CDR3 DNA reads TGTGCCAGCAGCCCCCAAGGGGGCTCGACTGAAGCTTTCTTT. Translation: CASSPQGGSTEAFF.

The chain employs TRBV29-1 and TRBJ1-2; TRBD1 agrees at 7 bases. CDR1 is SQVTM and CDR2 is ANQGSEA in the germline V gene. V trimming: 3 bases; J trimming: 4 bases; junction bases outside the gene matches: 17. The CDR3 covers 17 residues. The CDR3 DNA is TGCAGCGTTGATGTTGTAGAAAGGGCAGGGGGGAGCTATGGCTACACCTTC. Protein: CSVDVVERAGGSYGYTF.

The chain couples TRBV9 to TRBJ2-2; D unclear. Germline-derived CDR1 and CDR2 are SGDLS and YYNGEE. The V and J ends lost 2 bases and 1 base respectively, with 6 bases between them. There are 14 residues in the CDR3. The CDR3 region is CASSVSWNTGELFF. The CDR3 DNA reads as TGTGCCAGCAGCGTGTCCTGGAACACCGGGGAGCTGTTTTTT.

The table lists this clone with a count of one. J is TRBJ1-3 and V is TRBV30; TRBD1 agrees at 8 bases. The CDR3 length is 20 residues. With V trimmed by 4 bases and J by 0 bases, 20 bases remained unmatched. The V gene's germline CDR1 is GTSNPN and CDR2 SVGIG (reference sequence). In DNA form, the CDR3 reads TGTGCCTGGAAAGGGGATTTCGGGACAGGACGAGAGTTCTCTGGAAACACCATATATTTT. Translating it yields CAWKGDFGTGREFSGNTIYF.

This chain links TRBV11-2 with TRBJ1-1; the match to TRBD1 covers 8 bases. The CDR3 sequence is 17 residues long. Germline trimming cut 5 bases from V and 0 bases from J; bases unmatched to any gene: 11. Germline-derived CDR1 and CDR2 are SGHAT and FQNNGV. The CDR3 DNA reads TGTGCCAGCAGCCCCGGACAGGGCGTAATTATGAACACTGAAGCTTTCTTT. Protein product: CASSPGQGVIMNTEAFF. Full variable domain (rest looked up from reference TRBV11-2 and TRBJ1-1): EAGVAQSPRYKIIEKRQSVAFWCNPISGHATLYWYQQILGQGPKLLIQFQNNGVVDDSQLPKDRFSAERLKGVDSTLKIQPAKLEDSAVYLCASSPGQGVIMNTEAFFGQGTRLTVV.

The chain joins TRBV4-1 to TRBJ1-4; D perhaps matches TRBD1 (5 bases). With 4 bases removed from V and 4 bases from J, the gap between germline ends came to 13 bases. The CDR3 covers 15 residues. CDR1 MGHRA and CDR2 YSYEKL come from the germline V gene. CDR3 nucleotide sequence: TGCGCCAGCAGCCGGGACGGGGTTTATAATGAAAAACTGTTTTTT. It is translated as CASSRDGVYNEKLFF.

The V gene is TRBV28, the J gene TRBJ1-2; D possibly corresponds to TRBD1 (5 bases). V was clipped by 2 bases and J by 8 bases, with 18 bases between them. Germline V CDR1 and CDR2: MDHEN, SYDVKM. There are 15 residues in the CDR3. The CDR3 coding sequence is TGTGCCAGCAGTTTAACGTCCGGGGGAGCAATAGGCTACACCTTC. Translation: CASSLTSGGAIGYTF.

This chain links TRBV5-1 with TRBJ1-1, with TRBD1 matching over 8 bases. There are 16 residues in the CDR3. Germline lookup yields CDR1 SGHRS and CDR2 YFSETQ. With V trimmed by 4 bases and J by 1 base, 9 bases remained unmatched. The CDR3 reads CASSPGTGRGNTEAFF. The DNA for the CDR3 is TGCGCCAGCAGCCCGGGGACAGGTCGGGGGAACACTGAAGCTTTCTTT.

This rearrangement joins TRBV29-1 to TRBJ2-7; 9 positions agree with TRBD2. V dropped 7 bases and J dropped 1; count of bases not matched to a gene: 5. From germline, CDR1 is SQVTM and CDR2 ANQGSEA. CDR3 length equals 13 residues. CDR3 nucleotide sequence: TGCAGCGCCGGGACTAGCACATCCTACGAGCAGTACTTC. Its protein is CSAGTSTSYEQYF.

This clone was found once. V usage is TRBV19 and J usage is TRBJ1-2; the match to TRBD1 covers 9 bases. The germline V gene has CDR1 LNHDA and CDR2 SQIVND (reference sequence). The CDR3 is made up of 12 amino acids. After removal of 3 bases from V and 8 bases from J, the junction contained 1 base not matched to a gene. CDR3 protein: CASSIGQGGYTF. The CDR3 bases are TGTGCCAGTAGTATCGGACAGGGGGGCTACACCTTC.

This chain joins TRBV28 and TRBJ1-5; 10 nucleotides match TRBD1. The CDR3 sequence is 14 residues long. Looked up from germline, CDR1 is MDHEN and CDR2 is SYDVKM. With 4 bases clipped from V and 9 bases from J, the junction kept 6 bases outside the gene matches. CDR3 sequence: CASSYGQGERPQHF. The CDR3 DNA follows: TGTGCCAGCAGTTATGGACAGGGGGAAAGGCCCCAGCATTTT.

CDR3 residues: CASTASGANVLTF. CDR3 bases: TGTGCCAGCACGGCCTCTGGGGCCAACGTCCTGACTTTC. This chain uses TRBV27 with TRBJ2-6; D ambiguous. Trimming stripped 7 bases from V and 0 bases from J, with 4 bases between. The CDR3 is 13 amino acids. CDR1 and CDR2 (germline): MNHEY, SMNVEV (reference sequence).

J is TRBJ2-1 and V is TRBV7-9, with TRBD2 matching 7 bases. Per germline, CDR1 SEHNR and CDR2 FQNEAQ (reference sequence). The CDR3 sequence is 15 residues long. V was clipped by 5 bases and J by 3 bases; unmatched bases: 7. CDR3 nucleotides: TGTGCCAGCAGCCAGACTAGCCGCCTCTACAATGAGCAGTTCTTC. This gives the protein CASSQTSRLYNEQFF.

The gene calls are TRBV10-3 and TRBJ2-2; 7 nucleotides match TRBD2. V lost 8 bases to trimming and J lost 4 bases; unmatched junction nucleotides: 13. This CDR3 region has 16 residues. Germline V lookup: CDR1 ENHRY, CDR2 SYGVKD. The CDR3 DNA follows: TGTGCCATCGGGGACGGCTTCCCGGGAGGCACCGGGGAGCTGTTTTTT. Its protein is CAIGDGFPGGTGELFF.

The chain recombines TRBV7-8 with TRBJ2-5; 7 bases map to TRBD2. The length of the CDR3 is 14 residues. V lost 4 bases and J lost 2; bases outside the gene matches: 4. Germline V CDR1 and CDR2: SGHVS, FQNEAQ. In DNA form, the CDR3 reads TGTGCCAGCAGCTCGACGGGACTACAAGAGACCCAGTACTTC. It specifies CASSSTGLQETQYF.

This chain links TRBV28 with TRBJ1-1, with no clear D. Germline-derived CDR1 and CDR2 are MDHEN and SYDVKM. Trimming removed 7 bases from V and 1 base from J, with 7 bases in between. The CDR3 contains 12 residues. Here the CDR3 reads CASTAPNTEAFF. CDR3 nucleotide sequence: TGTGCCAGCACGGCCCCGAACACTGAAGCTTTCTTT.

The chain uses TRBV28 and TRBJ1-2; possibly TRBD1 for D (5 bases). Trimming left V 5 bases short and J 8 bases short, with 15 bases between. CDR1 MDHEN and CDR2 SYDVKM come from the germline V gene. The length of the CDR3 is 13 residues. This chain's CDR3 is CASSADRRKGYTF. CDR3 in DNA: TGTGCCAGCAGTGCCGACAGACGGAAGGGCTACACCTTC.

CDR3 in amino acids: CASSSKRWERRYEQFF. The CDR3 bases are TGTGCCAGCAGCTCAAAGAGATGGGAGCGTCGGTATGAGCAGTTCTTC. This chain joins TRBV3-1 (or the pseudogene TRBV3-2) and TRBJ2-1; tentatively, D is TRBD2 (5 bases). The V gene lost 5 bases and the J gene lost 8 bases, with 22 bases spanning the gap. The CDR3 runs 16 residues. The germline gives CDR1 LGHDT, CDR2 YNNKEL (reference sequence).

The chain joins TRBV5-6 to TRBJ1-2, with 7 bases that match TRBD1. CDR3 length: 14 amino acids. Germline V gene sequence: CDR1 SGHDT, CDR2 YYEEEE. With 4 bases clipped from V and 3 bases from J, the junction kept 6 bases outside the gene matches. The CDR3 protein is CASSLGQVHYGYTF. The CDR3 DNA reads TGTGCCAGCAGCCTCGGACAGGTGCACTATGGCTACACCTTC.

This clone has more than one count but fewer than ten. The chain has TRBV19 and TRBJ2-1, with 8 bases matching TRBD1. The CDR3 totals 14 residues. Germline CDR1 is LNHDA and CDR2 is SQIVND (reference sequence). The J segment lost 6 bases and the V segment lost 4 bases, leaving 5 bases of the junction unmatched. CDR3 residues: CASSNRQGLNEQFF. The CDR3 DNA follows: TGTGCCAGTAGTAATCGACAGGGGCTCAATGAGCAGTTCTTC.

The genes are TRBV6-4 and TRBJ1-6; D gene ambiguous. Trimming shortened V by 4 bases and J by 5 bases, and 12 bases separated the two germline ends. The CDR3 length is 15 residues. The germline V gene encodes CDR1 MRHNA and CDR2 SNTAGT. The CDR3 is CASSVTIGNNSPLHF. The CDR3 DNA reads as TGTGCCAGCAGTGTAACTATTGGAAATAATTCACCCCTCCACTTT.

The chain's CDR3 is CASSLGQTSNQPQHF. As DNA, the CDR3 is TGTGCCAGCAGCTTGGGACAGACAAGCAATCAGCCCCAGCATTTT. The rearrangement uses TRBV5-8 and TRBJ1-5; weak D call: TRBD1 (5 bases). The germline V gene encodes CDR1 SGHTS and CDR2 YDEGEE. The CDR3 extends over 15 amino acids. Trimming stripped 0 bases from V and 1 base from J, with 8 bases between.

V is TRBV28 and J is TRBJ2-1; TRBD2 matches at 8 bases. The CDR3 contains 14 residues. Germline CDR1 is MDHEN and CDR2 is SYDVKM. Trimming cost V 6 bases and J 4 bases; bases outside gene matches: 5. CDR3 sequence (DNA): TGTGCCAGCAGATCCGGGACTAGTTACAATGAGCAGTTCTTC. It codes for CASRSGTSYNEQFF.

This rearrangement joins TRBV20-1 to TRBJ2-5; D call uncertain. The CDR3 is made up of 14 amino acids. Germline values: CDR1 DFQATT, CDR2 SNEGSKA (reference sequence). The V gene lost 3 bases and the J gene lost 4 bases, with 15 bases spanning the gap. The CDR3 DNA reads TGCAGTGCTAGTCCTAGGGATTTTCGAGAGACCCAGTACTTC. Protein sequence: CSASPRDFRETQYF.

The rearrangement uses TRBV5-1 and TRBJ2-7, with TRBD1 matching over 7 bases. Germline V gene lookup returns CDR1 SGHRS and CDR2 YFSETQ. V shed 7 bases, J shed 5 bases, and the junction held 6 bases outside the gene matches. The CDR3 is made up of 12 amino acids. The CDR3 DNA follows: TGCGCCAGCTCCGACAGGGACGACGAGCAGTACTTC. Translating it yields CASSDRDDEQYF.

The V gene is TRBV30, the J gene TRBJ2-5, with 8 bases identical to TRBD1. This CDR3 region has 13 residues. Germline V gene data show CDR1 as GTSNPN and CDR2 as SVGIG (reference sequence). Trimming at V came to 3 bases and at J to 3 bases, leaving 3 bases not matched to a gene. The CDR3 nucleotides are TGTGCCTGGAGCCGGGACAGGAAAGAGACCCAGTACTTC. Amino acid sequence: CAWSRDRKETQYF.